The clone carrying this T cell receptor (beta chain) was recorded many times. Its cognate antigen is unknown. This specimen comes from a study of T-cell reconstitution after alpha-beta-depleted transplantation in children. Preparing the TCRbeta library involved the use of unique molecular identifiers. TCRdb passed the PCR reads through MiXCR, listing each CDR3 protein once. The data show 250,000 to 300,000 distinct CDR3 sequences, around a tenth seen once. Findings and limits, study-wide: As was reported, about two months after transplant, alpha-beta T cells came from several hundred expanded graft clones. After one year, T-cell counts and TCRbeta diversity mostly came from new T cells. TCRbeta diversity was high at day 60 in some patients (a result of surviving recipient T cells and thymic progenitors).

The receptor's source is a boy under two years old with acute myeloid leukemia, due to receive a stem cell transplant. The material sequenced was PBMCs, taken before TCRalphabeta/CD19-depleted stem cell transplant.

CDR3 residues: CASSFRLANTGELFF. CDR3 nucleotide sequence: TGTGCCAGCAGCTTCCGACTAGCGAACACCGGGGAGCTGTTTTTT. The V gene is TRBV7-9, the J gene TRBJ2-2; tentative D call: TRBD2 (6 bases). The CDR3 is 15 residues long. The V gene lost 3 bases and the J gene lost 0 bases, with 8 bases spanning the gap. Germline V lookup: CDR1 SEHNR, CDR2 FQNEAQ (reference sequence).